This T cell receptor beta chain was sequenced in a study of cytomegalovirus exposure and HLA in healthy donors. General study results and limits: Clonal expansion, a later analysis showed, was greater in HLA-associated TCR beta chains than in equally common others. Earlier analysis found most TCR beta V segments productive about 90% or about 30% of the time.

PCR primers comprised 60 Vbeta and 13 Jbeta primers. Assay: immunoSEQ multiplex PCR; the TCRdb copy retains only in-frame clones and omits some. This sample carries about 180,000 clones, around 80% of them seen once, and the ten largest clones take about 1.4%. On this clone: Its antigen is as yet unknown.

The CDR3 extends over 15 amino acids. The germline V gene encodes CDR1 MNHEY and CDR2 SVGAGI. The ends lost 6 bases at V and 1 base at J; junction bases unmatched: 9. The chain has TRBV6-5 and TRBJ2-7, with TRBD1 identical over 7 bases. The sample taken for sequencing was PBMCs. This clonotype was obtained from a girl under 18 in good health and CMV-seropositive. CDR3 sequence: CASSRETGTSYEQYF. The CDR3 DNA reads as TGTGCCAGCAGCCGAGAGACAGGGACGTCCTACGAGCAGTACTTC.